The clone carrying this T cell receptor (beta chain) came up many times. Looked up from germline, CDR1 is SGHVS and CDR2 is FQNEAQ. The CDR3 totals 14 residues. Trimming stripped 0 bases from V and 5 bases from J, with 10 bases between. Some clones are missing from TCRdb's copy, which holds only in-frame ones; the method was immunoSEQ multiplex PCR. Of around 300,000 clones in the sample, roughly 86% were seen once. The data are from a study of blood T cell repertoires in COVID-19. Study information: Sites across the United States, Italy and Spain contributed samples from acute and convalescent COVID-19.

This TCR came from a woman aged 18-35 years who had recovered from COVID-19. V gene TRBV7-8 combines with J gene TRBJ1-1; D might be TRBD1 (6 bases). What was sequenced was PBMCs or T cells enriched from blood (not recorded which). CDR3 loop: CASSLAGGETEAFF. Written as DNA, the CDR3 is TGTGCCAGCAGCTTAGCAGGGGGGGAAACTGAAGCTTTCTTT.